The sequence of this T cell receptor (beta chain) was determined in a study of regulatory T cells in long-lasting Graves disease. Study results and caveats: Segments TRBV28, TRBJ1-2 and TRBJ2-5 showed preferential usage in persistent disease. Relative to new patients (under 1,000), persistent patients exhibited greater sharing of public clonotypes (2,741).

This clonotype was found a few times. What it recognizes is unknown. Time point described: persistent/refractory GD, antithyroid drugs over 5 years with positive TRAb. TCR sequences were obtained from RNA taken from PBMCs. The authors diagnosed Graves' disease using American Thyroid Association guidelines. Arm-PCR with iRepertoire HTBI primers amplified the CDR3 regions for these TCR beta libraries. Original methodology: Taken together, the samples had fewer than 70 TRBV and approximately 13 TRBJ segments identified. One entry per CDR3 protein results from TCRdb running MiXCR on the multiplex PCR reads. The V and J calls and clone size come from TCRdb's table, not from the authors' own analysis. This sample has 350,000 to 500,000 distinct CDR3 sequences, with around 20% found just once. The CDR3 has 15 residues. The V and J ends lost 1 base and 1 base respectively, with 12 bases between them. CDR1 and CDR2 (germline): SGHNT, YYREEE (reference sequence).

This specimen was peripheral blood mononuclear cells (PBMCs), taken when the disease was refractory, from a patient treated with antithyroid drugs. This TCR derives from a female donor with Graves disease. The J gene is TRBJ2-7, the V gene TRBV5-4; D may be TRBD2 (5 bases). CDR3 sequence (DNA): TGTGCCAGCAGCTTGAAGTCGTCGGGGTCCTACGAGCAGTACTTC. It specifies CASSLKSSGSYEQYF.